A selection of T cell receptor beta chains follows, all from one sample in a study of siplizumab effects on memory and regulatory T cells. Data came from immunoSEQ multiplex PCR; TCRdb stores just in-frame clones and leaves some out. The sample consists of more than 13,000 clones, around 40% of them appearing once. These TCRs' antigens remain unknown. The sample taken for sequencing was CFSE-low (dividing) CD4+ T cells sorted from an allogeneic mixed lymphocyte reaction. These receptors were obtained from a human donor in good health; the cells came from an allogeneic mixed lymphocyte reaction. Some clones in this sample may be carry-over from other donors' samples. The CDR3 runs from the conserved cysteine through the conserved F or W. D genes are given only for firm matches. Size values are once, few and many counts, or a class for expanded clones, and some rows have none.

d_call,v_call,j_call,clone_size,cdr3_aa,cdr3_nt
NA,TRBV2,TRBJ2-2,NA,CASSLQTRYTGELFF,TGTGCCAGCAGCCTACAAACGAGGTACACCGGGGAGCTGTTTTTT
NA,TRBV18,TRBJ2-3,NA,CASSPTDTQYF,TGTGCCAGCTCACCTACAGATACGCAGTATTTT
NA,TRBV18,TRBJ1-2,few,CASSPRGGENGYTF,TGTGCCAGCTCGCCCAGAGGGGGGGAGAATGGCTACACCTTC
NA,TRBV5-1,TRBJ1-2,few,CASSLNQGRAGYTF,TGCGCCAGCAGCTTGAATCAGGGAAGAGCTGGCTACACCTTC
TRBD1,TRBV6-5,TRBJ1-2,few,CASSQGTANYGYTF,TGTGCCAGCAGCCAGGGGACAGCTAACTATGGCTACACCTTC
TRBD2,TRBV13,TRBJ2-1,few,CASSQVRGVNEQFF,TGTGCCAGCAGCCAGGTCCGGGGGGTGAATGAGCAGTTCTTC
NA,TRBV6-6,TRBJ1-1,medium-sized,CASRLQGNTEAFF,TGTGCCAGCAGGCTACAGGGGAACACTGAAGCTTTCTTT
TRBD2,TRBV7-7,TRBJ2-1,large,CASSLGRLAGGPNEQFF,TGTGCTAGCAGCTTAGGAAGACTAGCGGGAGGGCCCAATGAGCAGTTCTTC
NA,TRBV5-5,TRBJ2-6,NA,CASSLSYGANVLTF,TGTGCCAGCAGCTTAAGTTATGGGGCCAACGTCCTGACTTTC
NA,TRBV6-5,TRBJ1-4,NA,CASSSLTGKLFF,TGTGCCAGCAGTTCCCTTACGGGGAAACTGTTTTTT
NA,TRBV2,TRBJ2-6,NA,CASRILSGANVLTF,TGTGCCAGCAGGATACTGTCTGGGGCCAACGTCCTGACTTTC
NA,TRBV7-3,TRBJ2-7,NA,CASSLVGGDTYEQYF,TGTGCCAGCAGCTTAGTAGGGGGGGACACCTACGAGCAGTACTTC
NA,TRBV7-9,TRBJ2-1,few,CASGPNRAYNEQFF,TGTGCCAGCGGACCCAACAGGGCCTACAATGAGCAGTTCTTC
NA,TRBV5-8,TRBJ1-5,few,CASSLNLGGLLNQPQHF,TGTGCCAGCAGCCTCAACTTGGGTGGGTTACTCAATCAGCCCCAGCATTTT
TRBD1,TRBV6-5,TRBJ2-3,once,CASRPGTANTDTQYF,TGTGCCAGCAGGCCCGGGACAGCAAACACAGATACGCAGTATTTT
TRBD2,TRBV6-6,TRBJ2-7,NA,CASSYYAGDAYEQYF,TGTGCCAGCAGTTATTACGCGGGAGATGCCTACGAGCAGTACTTC
NA,TRBV9,TRBJ2-3,once,CASSSSAGQNTDTQYF,TGTGCCAGCAGCTCATCCGCGGGACAGAATACAGATACGCAGTATTTT
TRBD1,TRBV10-3,TRBJ2-3,NA,CAISPGGWGWNTDTQYF,TGTGCCATCAGCCCAGGGGGCTGGGGGTGGAACACAGATACGCAGTATTTT
TRBD2,TRBV9,TRBJ2-7,NA,CASSPSGNYEQYF,TGTGCCAGCAGCCCTAGCGGGAACTACGAGCAGTACTTC
TRBD1,TRBV10-3,TRBJ2-5,few,CAVGQGEGETQYF,TGTGCCGTAGGACAGGGAGAAGGGGAGACCCAGTACTTC
NA,TRBV7-9,TRBJ1-2,NA,CASSLDGASGLNYGYTF,TGTGCCAGCAGCTTAGACGGGGCGTCAGGCCTTAACTATGGCTACACCTTC
NA,TRBV2,TRBJ2-6,medium-sized,CASSPTGSGANVLTF,TGTGCCAGCAGTCCGACAGGCTCTGGGGCCAACGTCCTGACTTTC
TRBD1,TRBV5-4,TRBJ2-1,NA,CASSAGTGGYNEQFF,TGTGCCAGCAGTGCCGGGACAGGGGGATACAATGAGCAGTTCTTC
NA,TRBV20-1,TRBJ1-1,NA,CSAIGDTEAFF,TGCAGTGCTATAGGGGACACTGAAGCTTTCTTT
TRBD2,TRBV30,TRBJ2-5,few,CAWSHPGLAGRRETQYF,TGTGCCTGGAGTCACCCGGGACTAGCGGGAAGGAGGGAGACCCAGTACTTC
NA,TRBV27,TRBJ2-2,NA,CASSSRSWGELFF,TGTGCCAGCAGCAGCCGAAGCTGGGGGGAGCTGTTTTTT
TRBD2,TRBV6-5,TRBJ2-7,NA,CASTPGLAGLEQYF,TGTGCCAGCACGCCGGGACTAGCGGGACTCGAGCAGTACTTC
TRBD1,TRBV7-3,TRBJ2-7,NA,CASSPSGTAAYEQYF,TGTGCCAGCAGCCCATCCGGGACAGCAGCCTACGAGCAGTACTTC
NA,TRBV11-3,TRBJ2-3,few,CASSPESTDTQYF,TGTGCCAGCAGCCCCGAGTCCACAGATACGCAGTATTTT
TRBD1,TRBV6-5,TRBJ1-2,NA,CASSYSRGGANYGYTF,TGTGCCAGCAGTTACTCTAGAGGGGGCGCGAACTATGGCTACACCTTC
NA,TRBV5-1,TRBJ2-3,once,CASTVTSGRLDTQYF,TGCGCCAGCACTGTAACTAGTGGGAGGTTAGATACGCAGTATTTT
TRBD1,TRBV7-8,TRBJ1-1,large,CASSIGTANTEAFF,TGTGCCAGCAGCATCGGGACAGCGAACACTGAAGCTTTCTTT
NA,TRBV7-8,TRBJ1-2,NA,CASSLRGGTNYGYTF,TGTGCCAGCAGCTTAAGGGGTGGTACTAACTATGGCTACACCTTC
NA,TRBV10-1,TRBJ1-5,once,CASSDVGGGEQPQHF,TGCGCCAGCAGTGACGTGGGGGGAGGGGAACAGCCCCAGCATTTT
TRBD1,TRBV19,TRBJ2-1,few,CASSIHRGAYNEQFF,TGTGCCAGTAGTATTCACAGGGGGGCGTACAATGAGCAGTTCTTC
TRBD1,TRBV27,TRBJ1-1,NA,CASSPRDRVIHTEAFF,TGTGCCAGCAGCCCGAGGGACAGGGTGATCCACACTGAAGCTTTCTTT
NA,TRBV7-6,TRBJ2-3,NA,CASSLLLASPRTDTQYF,TGTGCCAGCAGCTTACTACTAGCAAGCCCCCGCACAGATACGCAGTATTTT
TRBD1,TRBV14,TRBJ1-3,NA,CASSQAGTAGNTIYF,TGTGCCAGCAGCCAAGCCGGGACAGCCGGAAACACCATATATTTT
NA,TRBV27,TRBJ2-2,NA,CASSLTVQGELFF,TGTGCCAGCAGTTTAACGGTTCAGGGGGAGCTGTTTTTT
TRBD2,TRBV6-5,TRBJ2-1,NA,CASRPSSGRRDEQFF,TGTGCCAGCAGACCATCTAGCGGGAGGCGGGATGAGCAGTTCTTC
NA,TRBV5-1,TRBJ2-3,once,CASSPQATSTDTQYF,TGCGCCAGCAGCCCTCAGGCTACCAGCACAGATACGCAGTATTTT
NA,TRBV6-1,TRBJ1-1,NA,CASSERTNTEAFF,TGTGCCAGCAGTGAAAGGACGAACACTGAAGCTTTCTTT
NA,TRBV11-3,TRBJ1-1,NA,CASRRDLSNTEAFF,TGTGCCAGCAGGAGGGACCTCTCGAACACTGAAGCTTTCTTT
NA,TRBV19,TRBJ2-2,NA,CASSIAQVIVAGELFF,TGTGCCAGTAGTATAGCCCAGGTCATTGTGGCCGGGGAGCTGTTTTTT
TRBD1,TRBV15,TRBJ1-2,NA,CATSSTGTGNYGYTF,TGTGCCACCAGCTCCACAGGGACAGGGAACTATGGCTACACCTTC
NA,TRBV7-8,TRBJ2-1,NA,CASSPRSGGVVHEQFF,TGTGCCAGCAGCCCCCGATCCGGGGGCGTTGTCCATGAGCAGTTCTTC
TRBD2,TRBV19,TRBJ2-7,NA,CASSIGGLATYEQYF,TGTGCCAGTAGTATAGGGGGACTAGCCACCTACGAGCAGTACTTC
TRBD1,TRBV19,TRBJ2-3,NA,CASTKGQARTDTQYF,TGTGCCAGTACCAAGGGACAGGCCAGGACAGATACGCAGTATTTT
NA,TRBV7-2,TRBJ1-5,NA,CASSHDRNYQPQHF,TGTGCCAGCAGCCATGACAGAAACTATCAGCCCCAGCATTTT
TRBD2,TRBV7-9,TRBJ2-1,NA,CANNYLAGGPNEQFF,TGTGCCAACAATTATCTAGCGGGAGGGCCCAATGAGCAGTTCTTC